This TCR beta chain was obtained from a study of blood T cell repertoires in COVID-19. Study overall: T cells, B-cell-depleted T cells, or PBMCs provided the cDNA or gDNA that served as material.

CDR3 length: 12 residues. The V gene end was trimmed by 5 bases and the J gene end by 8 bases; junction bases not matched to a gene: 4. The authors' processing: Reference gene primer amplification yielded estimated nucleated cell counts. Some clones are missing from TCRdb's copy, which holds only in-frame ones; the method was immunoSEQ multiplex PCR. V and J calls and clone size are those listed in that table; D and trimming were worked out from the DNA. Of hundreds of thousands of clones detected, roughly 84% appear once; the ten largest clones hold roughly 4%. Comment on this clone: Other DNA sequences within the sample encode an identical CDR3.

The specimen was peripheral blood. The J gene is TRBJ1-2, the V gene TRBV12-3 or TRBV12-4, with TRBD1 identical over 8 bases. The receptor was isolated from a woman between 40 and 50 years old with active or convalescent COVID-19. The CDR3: CASSGTGRGYTF. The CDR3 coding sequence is TGTGCCAGCAGTGGGACAGGAAGAGGCTACACCTTC.